Below are 8 T cell receptor beta chains sequenced from a single sample in a study of T cell changes during pregnancy in multiple sclerosis. Libraries were prepared by immunoSEQ multiplex PCR; TCRdb keeps only in-frame clonotypes and omits some of them. The table includes tens of thousands of clones, around nine tenths detected once. This material consisted of peripheral blood, taken before pregnancy. These TCRs come from a female donor with multiple sclerosis, enrolled in a pregnancy study.

The V gene is TRBV19, the J gene TRBJ1-1; D is unclear. Germline V gene sequence: CDR1 LNHDA, CDR2 SQIVND (reference sequence). Trimming took 6 bases from V and 3 from J, leaving 8 bases between them. The length of the CDR3 is 12 residues. The CDR3 coding sequence is TGTGCCAGTAGCCAGGCGTACACTGAAGCTTTCTTT. Translating gives CASSQAYTEAFF.

The chain joins TRBV6-5 to TRBJ1-1; D not resolved. Germline CDR1 is MNHEY and CDR2 is SVGAGI. The germline V and J ends were trimmed by 2 bases and 0 bases, with 10 bases remaining between them. The CDR3 length is 15 residues. CDR3 DNA: TGTGCCAGCAGTTACGGTTCGACAATGAACACTGAAGCTTTCTTT. It translates to CASSYGSTMNTEAFF.

The chain uses TRBV7-3 and TRBJ2-3, with 9 bases matching TRBD2. This CDR3 spans 17 amino acids. Germline loops: CDR1 SGHTA, CDR2 FQGTGA. V trimming: 4 bases; J trimming: 4 bases; junction bases outside the gene matches: 12. The CDR3 DNA follows: TGTGCCAGCAGCTGGCAGGGAGGTAGCGGGGGTGCAGATACGCAGTATTTT. It encodes CASSWQGGSGGADTQYF.

The V and J genes are TRBV7-9 and TRBJ2-7; D possibly corresponds to TRBD2 (5 bases). Trimming pared 0 bases from V and 3 bases from J, leaving 6 bases between. The CDR3 length is 13 residues. CDR1 and CDR2 (germline): SEHNR, FQNEAQ (reference sequence). This CDR3 is CASSLAEGYEQYF. The CDR3 DNA reads TGTGCCAGCAGCTTAGCTGAGGGCTACGAGCAGTACTTC.

The chain has TRBV30 and TRBJ1-2; 8 nucleotides match TRBD1. CDR1 and CDR2 (germline): GTSNPN, SVGIG (reference sequence). The CDR3 sequence is 16 residues long. This CDR3 is CASNPGGANSNYGYTF. The DNA of the CDR3 is TGTGCTTCGAATCCAGGGGGCGCAAACTCTAACTATGGCTACACCTTC.

The CDR3 protein is CASSPDPGPRGTEAFF. The DNA of the CDR3 is TGTGCCAGCTCACCAGACCCAGGCCCCCGGGGCACTGAAGCTTTCTTT. The chain combines TRBV18 with TRBJ1-1, with unresolved D. CDR3 size: 16 residues. V was pared by 2 bases and J by 4 bases, with 17 bases between. The germline V gene encodes CDR1 KGHSH and CDR2 LQKENI.

The rearrangement links TRBV30 to TRBJ2-1; 10 bases map to TRBD2. The CDR3 length is 16 residues. V lost 1 base, J lost 7 bases, and 10 bases stayed unmatched. Per the germline V gene, CDR1 is GTSNPN and CDR2 is SVGIG (reference sequence). The CDR3 sequence is CAWSATSGGAYNEQFF. The CDR3 DNA follows: TGTGCCTGGAGTGCGACGAGCGGGGGGGCGTATAATGAGCAGTTCTTC.

J is TRBJ2-2 and V is TRBV6-4; 7 nucleotides agree with TRBD2. This CDR3 spans 14 amino acids. Per germline, CDR1 MRHNA and CDR2 SNTAGT. With 2 bases clipped from V and 3 bases from J, the junction kept 0 bases outside the gene matches. The chain's CDR3 is CASSDGGDTGELFF. CDR3 nucleotides: TGTGCCAGCAGTGACGGGGGGGACACCGGGGAGCTGTTTTTT.